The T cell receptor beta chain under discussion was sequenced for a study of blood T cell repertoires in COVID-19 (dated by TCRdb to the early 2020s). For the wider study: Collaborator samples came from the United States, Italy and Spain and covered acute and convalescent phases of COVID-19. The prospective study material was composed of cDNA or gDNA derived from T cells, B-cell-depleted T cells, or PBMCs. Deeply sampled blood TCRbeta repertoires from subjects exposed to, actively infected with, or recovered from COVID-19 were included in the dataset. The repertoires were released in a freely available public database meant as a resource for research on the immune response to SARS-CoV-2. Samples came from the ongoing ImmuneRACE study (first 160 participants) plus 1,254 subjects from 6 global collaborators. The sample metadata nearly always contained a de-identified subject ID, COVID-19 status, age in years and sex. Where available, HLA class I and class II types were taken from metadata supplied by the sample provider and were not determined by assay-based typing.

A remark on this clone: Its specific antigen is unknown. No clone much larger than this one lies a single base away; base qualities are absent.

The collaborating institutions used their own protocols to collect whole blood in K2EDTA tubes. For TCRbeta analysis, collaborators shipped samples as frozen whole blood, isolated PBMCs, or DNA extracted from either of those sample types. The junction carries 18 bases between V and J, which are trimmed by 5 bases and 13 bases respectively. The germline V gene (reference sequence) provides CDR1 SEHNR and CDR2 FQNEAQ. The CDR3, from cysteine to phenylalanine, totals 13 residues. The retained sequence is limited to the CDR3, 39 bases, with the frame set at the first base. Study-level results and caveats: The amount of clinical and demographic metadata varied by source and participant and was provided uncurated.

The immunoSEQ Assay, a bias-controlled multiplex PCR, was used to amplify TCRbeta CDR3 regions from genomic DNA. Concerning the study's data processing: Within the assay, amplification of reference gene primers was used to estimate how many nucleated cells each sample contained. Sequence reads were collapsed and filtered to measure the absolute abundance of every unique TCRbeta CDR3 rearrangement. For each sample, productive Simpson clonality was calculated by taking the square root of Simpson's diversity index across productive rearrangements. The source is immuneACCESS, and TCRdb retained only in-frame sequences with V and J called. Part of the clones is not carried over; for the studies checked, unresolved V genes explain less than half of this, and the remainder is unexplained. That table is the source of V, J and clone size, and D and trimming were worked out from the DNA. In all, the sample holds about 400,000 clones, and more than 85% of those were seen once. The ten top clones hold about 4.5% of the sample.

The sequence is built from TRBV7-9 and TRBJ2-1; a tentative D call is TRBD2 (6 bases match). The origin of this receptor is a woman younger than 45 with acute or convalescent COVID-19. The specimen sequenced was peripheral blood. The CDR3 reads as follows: CASSTETGTSQFF. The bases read TGTGCCAGCAGCACCGAGACCGGGACTTCACAGTTCTTC.